The subject of this entry is one TCR beta chain. This entry belongs to a study of blood T cell repertoires in COVID-19. Authors' analysis steps: Counts of nucleated cells, estimated from reference gene primer amplification, were obtained. Profiling relied on immunoSEQ multiplex PCR, and the TCRdb table lists in-frame clones only, not all of them. V and J calls plus clone size are reproduced from that table; the DNA served to infer D and trimming. This sample has about 110,000 clones; roughly 76% occur once, and the top ten carry 7.6%. The CDR3 totals 15 residues. Germline V lookup: CDR1 LNHDA, CDR2 SQIVND (reference sequence). V lost 5 bases and J lost 5, with 18 bases in between.

The chain combines TRBV19 with TRBJ2-5; the D gene is possibly TRBD1 (6 bases). Sequenced: peripheral blood. The clonotype was recovered from a woman aged 60-75 years with acute or convalescent COVID-19. The CDR3 loop is CASSGAGDIIETQYF. CDR3 coding DNA: TGTGCCAGTAGTGGGGCCGGGGACATCATCGAGACCCAGTACTTC. The full variable domain, rest sourced from reference TRBV19 and TRBJ2-5, is DGGITQSPKYLFRKEGQNVTLSCEQNLNHDAMYWYRQDPGQGLRLIYYSQIVNDFQKGDIAEGYSVSREKKESFPLTVTSAQKNPTAFYLCASSGAGDIIETQYFGPGTRLLVL.